The 27 T cell receptor beta chains in this list originate from one sample, sequenced in a study of cytomegalovirus exposure and HLA in healthy donors. 13 Jbeta primers and 60 Vbeta primers were used for the PCR. Using immunoSEQ multiplex PCR, the repertoire was profiled, and TCRdb retains in-frame clones only, with some absent. The top ten hold about 1% of the sample, which has 150,000 to 200,000 clones, about 75% seen once. The sample consisted of PBMCs. The receptors shown here come from a woman between 45 and 60 years old in good health and CMV-seropositive.

In the case of this clone: Other DNA sequences in the same sample also yield this CDR3. The V gene is TRBV7-2, the J gene TRBJ2-5; TRBD1 might be the D (6 bases). The germline CDR1 and CDR2 sequences are SGHTA and FQGNSA. Trimming left V 5 bases short and J 1 base short, with 11 bases between. This CDR3 region has 14 residues. The CDR3 region is CASSPGTTQETQYF. The CDR3 coding sequence is TGTGCCAGCAGCCCCGGGACAACCCAAGAGACCCAGTACTTC. The full variable domain, with the rest looked up from reference TRBV7-2 and TRBJ2-5, is GAGVSQSPSNKVTEKGKDVELRCDPISGHTALYWYRQSLGQGLEFLIYFQGNSAPDKSGLPSDRFSAERTGGSVSTLTIQRTQQEDSAVYLCASSPGTTQETQYFGPGTRLLVL.

The chain carries TRBV6-1 and TRBJ1-2; 9 nucleotides align to TRBD1. V was pared by 0 bases and J by 7 bases, with 3 bases of the junction left unmatched. The CDR3 spans 14 residues. Per the germline V gene, CDR1 is MNHNS and CDR2 is SASEGT. The CDR3 DNA reads TGTGCCAGCAGTGAAGCGGGGACAGGGAGTGGCTACACCTTC. Amino acid sequence: CASSEAGTGSGYTF.

This clone occurred a few times. CDR3 protein: CASSTPNYGYTF. CDR3 coding DNA: TGTGCCAGCAGCACTCCAAACTATGGCTACACCTTC. The chain recombines TRBV7-9 with TRBJ1-2, with D unresolved. V lost 5 bases, J lost 2 bases, and 6 bases lay in between. The germline CDR1 and CDR2 sequences are SEHNR and FQNEAQ (reference sequence). The CDR3 runs 12 residues.

The chain has TRBV5-5 and TRBJ2-7; D is perhaps TRBD2 (7 bases). V was shortened by 0 bases and J by 0 bases, with 19 bases between the two germline ends. The CDR3 is 18 residues long. The germline gives CDR1 SGHKS, CDR2 YYEKEE (reference sequence). Here the CDR3 reads CASSLAFSGGAYSYEQYF. The CDR3 DNA is TGTGCCAGCAGCTTGGCTTTCTCGGGGGGCGCTTACTCCTACGAGCAGTACTTC.

With respect to this clone: Other DNA sequences of this sample code for an identical CDR3. J is TRBJ2-7 and V is TRBV2, with 7 bases matching TRBD1. The V segment lost 6 bases and the J segment 4 bases; nucleotides outside the gene matches: 3. The CDR3 has 12 residues. Germline assignment: CDR1 SNHLY and CDR2 FYNNEI. The DNA of the CDR3 is TGTGCCAGCAGACAGGGGTTTTACGAGCAGTACTTC. Translation gives CASRQGFYEQYF.

V and J are TRBV2 and TRBJ1-2; D might be TRBD1 (6 bases). V was clipped by 2 bases and J by 6 bases, with 10 bases between them. Per germline, CDR1 SNHLY and CDR2 FYNNEI. The CDR3 extends over 13 amino acids. CDR3: CASSERRQDGYTF. The CDR3 DNA reads TGTGCCAGCAGTGAAAGGAGACAGGATGGCTACACCTTC.

Remarks on this clone: This CDR3 is also generated by other DNA sequences in the sample. J is TRBJ1-1 and V is TRBV18; D gene unclear. The CDR3 is 13 amino acids. Germline lookup yields CDR1 KGHSH and CDR2 LQKENI. With 2 bases removed from V and 3 bases from J, the gap between germline ends came to 7 bases. CDR3 loop: CASSPGLDTEAFF. The CDR3 DNA is TGTGCCAGCTCACCAGGACTGGACACTGAAGCTTTCTTT.

This clone was seen a single time. The chain links TRBV7-8 to TRBJ2-7, with 10 bases aligning to TRBD2. The CDR3 consists of 16 residues. V shed 2 bases, J shed 5 bases, and the junction held 9 bases outside the gene matches. In germline, CDR1 is SGHVS, CDR2 FQNEAQ. The CDR3 sequence: CASSLLASGSQDEQYF. The CDR3 coding sequence is TGTGCCAGCAGCTTATTAGCTAGCGGGAGTCAAGACGAGCAGTACTTC.

This clone occurred a few times. This chain links TRBV25-1 with TRBJ2-3, with 9 bases fitting TRBD2. Germline CDR1 MGHDK, CDR2 SYGVNS. V gave up 0 bases and J gave up 6 bases; unmatched junction bases: 13. This CDR3 has 18 residues. DNA of the CDR3: TGTGCCAGCAGTGAATACGGCGGGAGGGCCCTCTGGGGGGATACGCAGTATTTT. It encodes CASSEYGGRALWGDTQYF.

The rearrangement uses TRBV19 and TRBJ1-5; D not resolved. Between the trimmed V and J ends, which lost 6 bases and 4 bases, there was a span of 16 bases. Germline V lookup: CDR1 LNHDA, CDR2 SQIVND (reference sequence). The CDR3 length is 15 residues. As DNA, the CDR3 is TGTGCCAGTAGCAGCAGACAAGAACCAAATCAGCCCCAGCATTTT. Protein sequence: CASSSRQEPNQPQHF.

J is TRBJ2-7 and V is TRBV15; a possible D gene is TRBD2 (6 bases). The ends were cut back, 1 base at V and 3 bases at J, with 10 bases in the middle. The CDR3 extends over 14 amino acids. Germline values: CDR1 LNHNV, CDR2 YYDKDF (reference sequence). CDR3 residues: CATSRGRGNYEQYF. DNA for the CDR3: TGTGCCACCAGCAGAGGGAGGGGAAACTACGAGCAGTACTTC.

CDR3 coding DNA: TGTGCCAGCACTCTTAGCGGGGATTGGGTGAATGAGCAGTTCTTC. Its protein product is CASTLSGDWVNEQFF. The V call is TRBV5-8, the J call TRBJ2-1, with 8 nucleotides matching TRBD2. Germline CDR1 SGHTS, CDR2 YDEGEE. V lost 6 bases to trimming and J lost 7 bases; unmatched junction nucleotides: 12. This CDR3 has 15 residues. The entire variable domain, with the rest obtained from reference TRBV5-8 and TRBJ2-1, is as follows: EAGVTQSPTHLIKTRGQQATLRCSPISGHTSVYWYQQALGLGLQFLLWYDEGEERNRGNFPPRFSGRQFPNYSSELNVNALELEDSALYLCASTLSGDWVNEQFFGPGTRLTVL.

The chain recombines TRBV5-4 with TRBJ1-4, with TRBD1 matching 11 bases. The CDR3 has 17 residues. CDR1 is SGHNT, CDR2 YYREEE, per germline (reference sequence). The ends lost 1 base at V and 3 bases at J; junction bases unmatched: 5. This chain's CDR3 is CASSLISGQGANEKLFF. The CDR3, as DNA: TGTGCCAGCAGCTTGATTTCGGGACAGGGGGCTAATGAAAAACTGTTTTTT.

The V and J genes are TRBV18 and TRBJ2-7, with TRBD1 identical over 9 bases. V dropped 4 bases and J dropped 0; count of bases not matched to a gene: 4. CDR1 and CDR2 (germline): KGHSH, LQKENI. The CDR3 is 15 residues long. The CDR3 reads CASSLGQGRSYEQYF. The CDR3 nucleotides read TGTGCCAGCTCACTCGGACAGGGGCGCTCCTACGAGCAGTACTTC.

The chain uses TRBV9 and TRBJ2-1; a possible D gene is TRBD1 (6 bases). CDR1 is SGDLS and CDR2 is YYNGEE in the germline V gene. The V and J ends lost 3 bases and 4 bases respectively, with 17 bases between them. CDR3 length: 16 residues. CDR3 nucleotides: TGTGCCAGCAGCGCGAGCACCGGGACAATATACAATGAGCAGTTCTTC. Residues: CASSASTGTIYNEQFF. The variable domain in full, completed from reference TRBV9 and TRBJ2-1, reads DSGVTQTPKHLITATGQRVTLRCSPRSGDLSVYWYQQSLDQGLQFLIQYYNGEERAKGNILERFSAQQFPDLHSELNLSSLELGDSALYFCASSASTGTIYNEQFFGPGTRLTVL.

This clone showed up just a few times. The genes are TRBV25-1 and TRBJ1-1, with D possibly matching TRBD1 (6 bases). Germline V gene sequence: CDR1 MGHDK, CDR2 SYGVNS. Trimming stripped 7 bases from V and 4 bases from J, with 16 bases between. The CDR3 has 14 amino acids. CDR3 in amino acids: CASKGDPEGTEAFF. In DNA, the CDR3 is TGTGCCAGCAAGGGGGACCCCGAGGGCACTGAAGCTTTCTTT.

This clone was counted only a few times. A much larger clonotype is one base distant, so this may be a read error. The chain recombines TRBV11-2 with TRBJ2-3, with D uncertain. Germline CDR1 reads SGHAT; CDR2 reads FQNNGV. This CDR3 is 13 amino acids long. The V gene lost 4 bases and the J gene lost 1 base, with 6 bases spanning the gap. CDR3 in amino acids: CASSSPGTDTQYF. The CDR3 bases are TGTGCCAGCAGCTCCCCTGGCACAGATACGCAGTATTTT. Full variable domain (remainder filled in from reference TRBV11-2 and TRBJ2-3): EAGVAQSPRYKIIEKRQSVAFWCNPISGHATLYWYQQILGQGPKLLIQFQNNGVVDDSQLPKDRFSAERLKGVDSTLKIQPAKLEDSAVYLCASSSPGTDTQYFGPGTRLTVL.

V is TRBV5-4 and J is TRBJ2-1, with 12 bases that match TRBD1. Germline-derived CDR1 and CDR2 are SGHNT and YYREEE (reference sequence). V was clipped by 4 bases and J by 6 bases; unmatched bases: 8. This CDR3 comprises 16 residues. The chain's CDR3 is CASSRSGQGAGNEQFF. In nucleotides, the CDR3 is TGTGCCAGCAGCCGGTCGGGACAGGGGGCCGGCAATGAGCAGTTCTTC.

The rearrangement uses TRBV9 and TRBJ2-3; 8 bases agree with TRBD2. Germline CDR1 is SGDLS and CDR2 is YYNGEE. Losses at the gene ends were 0 bases for V and 5 bases for J; bases not matched to a gene: 8. The CDR3 extends over 16 amino acids. The CDR3 region is CASSVVQAGVGDTQYF. The CDR3 nucleotides are TGTGCCAGCAGCGTAGTGCAAGCGGGAGTTGGAGATACGCAGTATTTT.

The chain couples TRBV19 to TRBJ1-1, with 9 bases aligning to TRBD1. The CDR3 extends over 17 amino acids. Germline loops: CDR1 LNHDA, CDR2 SQIVND (reference sequence). V lost 7 bases, J lost 0 bases, and 12 bases stayed unmatched. The CDR3 region is CASTLLPGQGLNTEAFF. For the CDR3, the DNA is TGTGCCAGTACCCTACTTCCGGGACAGGGCTTGAACACTGAAGCTTTCTTT.

V gene TRBV15 combines with J gene TRBJ2-7, with 9 bases aligning to TRBD2. The length of the CDR3 is 17 residues. Germline V CDR1 and CDR2: LNHNV, YYDKDF (reference sequence). After removal of 3 bases from V and 0 bases from J, the junction contained 9 bases not matched to a gene. The CDR3 DNA follows: TGTGCCACCAGCAGGGGTCTAGCGGGACCAACCTCCTACGAGCAGTACTTC. Translated, it gives CATSRGLAGPTSYEQYF.

The chain joins TRBV4-1 to TRBJ2-7; no clear D. Germline CDR1 is MGHRA and CDR2 is YSYEKL. The CDR3 runs 17 residues. V lost 0 bases and J 1 base, leaving 16 bases between the germline ends. CDR3 in amino acids: CASSQDTRVAGSYEQYF. The CDR3 bases are TGCGCCAGCAGCCAAGATACTCGGGTGGCTGGGTCCTACGAGCAGTACTTC.

This sequence joins TRBV18 and TRBJ1-1; 8 positions match TRBD1. The germline V gene has CDR1 KGHSH and CDR2 LQKENI. Trimming took 5 bases from V and 1 from J; bases not matched to a gene: 3. This CDR3 is 14 amino acids long. The CDR3 DNA reads TGTGCCAGCTCATCGGGGACAGGGAACACTGAAGCTTTCTTT. Encoded protein: CASSSGTGNTEAFF.

This clone was counted once. This chain uses TRBV5-6 with TRBJ2-5, with D maybe TRBD1 (5 bases). The end of the DNA fits TRBJ2-7 better, so the J call may be wrong. Germline CDR1 and CDR2: SGHDT and YYEEEE. The CDR3 consists of 13 residues. CDR3: CASSLFRVYEQYF. CDR3 in DNA: TGTGCCAGCAGCTTGTTCAGGGTTTACGAGCAGTACTTC.

The chain joins TRBV9 to TRBJ2-7; the match to TRBD1 covers 9 bases. This CDR3 region has 15 residues. Losses at the gene ends were 0 bases for V and 5 bases for J; bases not matched to a gene: 6. Germline lookup yields CDR1 SGDLS and CDR2 YYNGEE. The CDR3, as DNA: TGTGCCAGCAGCGTAGCAGGACAGGGGAGGGACGAGCAGTACTTC. Protein sequence: CASSVAGQGRDEQYF.

This clone was recorded only once. The gene calls are TRBV25-1 and TRBJ1-2; TRBD1 agrees at 8 bases. The V gene end was trimmed by 2 bases and the J gene end by 7 bases; junction bases not matched to a gene: 9. CDR3 length: 15 amino acids. Germline assignment: CDR1 MGHDK and CDR2 SYGVNS. CDR3 sequence: CASSEEWTGSRGYTF. The CDR3 DNA sequence: TGTGCCAGCAGTGAAGAGTGGACAGGGAGCCGTGGCTACACCTTC.

The J gene is TRBJ2-3, the V gene TRBV15; the D gene is possibly TRBD1 (6 bases). Germline V lookup: CDR1 LNHNV, CDR2 YYDKDF (reference sequence). Trimming took 4 bases from V and 8 from J, leaving 19 bases between them. This CDR3 has 15 amino acids. The CDR3 nucleotides are TGTGCCACCAGCAAAAGGACAGAGGGCTTGGGTACGCAGTATTTT. It is translated as CATSKRTEGLGTQYF.